The rows below give T cell receptor beta chains drawn from one sample of a study of blood T cell repertoires in COVID-19. Repertoires were generated with immunoSEQ multiplex PCR, while TCRdb's copy carries only in-frame clones and drops some. The sample has about 290,000 clones, under 90% seen once. The sample consisted of PBMCs or T cells enriched from blood (not recorded which). The source of these receptors is a woman aged 40-49 years who had recovered from COVID-19. Both conserved end residues are part of each CDR3. Each record gives: D gene, V gene, J gene, clone size, CDR3 DNA, CDR3 protein. A D gene is named only where the DNA matches it firmly. For some rows the clone size is stated as once, few or many, or as a class when expanded; others skip it.

d_gene: NA
v_gene: TRBV5-6
j_gene: TRBJ1-5
abundance: NA
CDR3nt: TGTGCCAGCAGCTTCCGGGGGGCTGCTGGTCAGCCCCAGCATTTT
CDR3aa: CASSFRGAAGQPQHF

d_gene: NA
v_gene: TRBV4-3
j_gene: TRBJ2-5
abundance: NA
CDR3nt: TGCGCCAGCAGCCAAGCGAGAGCCCCCCAAGAGACCCAGTACTTC
CDR3aa: CASSQARAPQETQYF

d_gene: NA
v_gene: TRBV4-1
j_gene: TRBJ1-2
abundance: NA
CDR3nt: TGCGCCAGCAGCCCCGGAACTACGCTGATTGGCTACACCTTC
CDR3aa: CASSPGTTLIGYTF

d_gene: TRBD1
v_gene: TRBV19
j_gene: TRBJ1-2
abundance: few
CDR3nt: TGTGCCAGTAGTATAGAGGGACAGATGGCCACTGGTGGCTACACCTTC
CDR3aa: CASSIEGQMATGGYTF

d_gene: NA
v_gene: TRBV13
j_gene: TRBJ1-1
abundance: NA
CDR3nt: TGTGCCAGCAGCCCTCTAAAATTGAACACTGAAGCTTTCTTT
CDR3aa: CASSPLKLNTEAFF

d_gene: TRBD1
v_gene: TRBV25-1
j_gene: TRBJ2-2
abundance: NA
CDR3nt: TGTGCCAGAAACCGGGACAGAAACACCGGGGAGCTGTTTTTT
CDR3aa: CARNRDRNTGELFF

d_gene: NA
v_gene: TRBV4-3
j_gene: TRBJ1-3
abundance: NA
CDR3nt: TGCGCCAGCAGCCAAGAACCCCTCACAGCCACCTCTGGAAACACCATATATTTT
CDR3aa: CASSQEPLTATSGNTIYF

d_gene: NA
v_gene: TRBV7-2
j_gene: TRBJ2-3
abundance: NA
CDR3nt: TGTGCCAGCAGCCCGGTGGGTGTGAGCGGTGGCACAGATACGCAGTATTTT
CDR3aa: CASSPVGVSGGTDTQYF

d_gene: TRBD2
v_gene: TRBV5-1
j_gene: TRBJ2-5
abundance: once
CDR3nt: TGCGCCAGCAGCTTGGTCCCGGGACTAGCGGGGCAAGAGACCCAGTACTTC
CDR3aa: CASSLVPGLAGQETQYF

d_gene: TRBD2
v_gene: TRBV9
j_gene: TRBJ2-1
abundance: NA
CDR3nt: TGTGCCAGCAGTGCTAGCGGGAGGGCCCGGAATGAGCAGTTCTTC
CDR3aa: CASSASGRARNEQFF

d_gene: TRBD2
v_gene: TRBV19
j_gene: TRBJ2-3
abundance: NA
CDR3nt: TGTGCCAGTAGTATGGTAGCGGGGGGGGGCACAGATACGCAGTATTTT
CDR3aa: CASSMVAGGGTDTQYF

d_gene: NA
v_gene: TRBV2
j_gene: TRBJ1-2
abundance: NA
CDR3nt: TGTGCCACGAGACCGGAGGGAGGCGGCTACACCTTC
CDR3aa: CATRPEGGGYTF

d_gene: NA
v_gene: TRBV21-1
j_gene: TRBJ2-1
abundance: once
CDR3nt: TGTGCCAGCAGCAAGGGGACTAGCGGGAGTGGTAATGAGCAGTTCTTC
CDR3aa: CASSKGTSGSGNEQFF

d_gene: TRBD2
v_gene: TRBV19
j_gene: TRBJ2-1
abundance: NA
CDR3nt: TGTGCCAGTAGTTTGAGACTAGCGGGAGGATCCTACAATGAGCAGTTCTTC
CDR3aa: CASSLRLAGGSYNEQFF

d_gene: NA
v_gene: TRBV30
j_gene: TRBJ1-2
abundance: NA
CDR3nt: TGTGCCTGGAGTCTAGCAGGATTAAACTATGGCTACACCTTC
CDR3aa: CAWSLAGLNYGYTF

d_gene: NA
v_gene: TRBV5-1
j_gene: TRBJ2-7
abundance: NA
CDR3nt: TGCGCCAGCAGCTTGGGACAGCGCGAGCAGTACTTC
CDR3aa: CASSLGQREQYF

d_gene: TRBD1
v_gene: TRBV19
j_gene: TRBJ2-7
abundance: once
CDR3nt: TGTGCCAGTAGTCAGCCGGGACAGAAGCACGAGCAGTACTTC
CDR3aa: CASSQPGQKHEQYF

d_gene: NA
v_gene: TRBV5-1
j_gene: TRBJ2-5
abundance: NA
CDR3nt: TGCGCCAGCAGCTTGGAGGCTAGTCGGGAGACCCAGTACTTC
CDR3aa: CASSLEASRETQYF

d_gene: NA
v_gene: TRBV7-9
j_gene: TRBJ1-6
abundance: NA
CDR3nt: TGTGCCAGCAGCTTATTTGCAGCACCCCTCCACTTT
CDR3aa: CASSLFAAPLHF

d_gene: NA
v_gene: TRBV6-2/TRBV6-3
j_gene: TRBJ1-2
abundance: NA
CDR3nt: TGTGCCAGCAGTTACTCTGGCTCTCTAGGTGGCTACACCTTC
CDR3aa: CASSYSGSLGGYTF

d_gene: NA
v_gene: TRBV7-9
j_gene: TRBJ2-7
abundance: NA
CDR3nt: TGTGCCAGCAGCTTTCCCGGGACCTACGAGCAGTACTTC
CDR3aa: CASSFPGTYEQYF

d_gene: TRBD1
v_gene: TRBV7-6
j_gene: TRBJ2-1
abundance: NA
CDR3nt: TGTGCCAGCAGCTCCACAGGGGGTGGGTCCAATGAGCAGTTCTTC
CDR3aa: CASSSTGGGSNEQFF

d_gene: NA
v_gene: TRBV6-2/TRBV6-3
j_gene: TRBJ1-4
abundance: NA
CDR3nt: TGTGCCAGCAGTTATAACGGAGGCGAAAAACTGTTTTTT
CDR3aa: CASSYNGGEKLFF

d_gene: TRBD1
v_gene: TRBV7-6
j_gene: TRBJ1-1
abundance: NA
CDR3nt: TGTGCCAGCAGCTTAGAGGGGGCGACAGGGGCCTTCATAGGAATGAACACTGAAGCTTTCTTT
CDR3aa: CASSLEGATGAFIGMNTEAFF

d_gene: NA
v_gene: TRBV3-1/TRBV3-2
j_gene: TRBJ2-2
abundance: NA
CDR3nt: TGTGCCAGCAGCCAAGATCAGTGGTACAGGGCGGCCGGGGAGCTGTTTTTT
CDR3aa: CASSQDQWYRAAGELFF

d_gene: TRBD1
v_gene: TRBV19
j_gene: TRBJ1-1
abundance: NA
CDR3nt: TGTGCCAGTAGTTTCCTGACAGGGTTGACTGAAGCTTTCTTT
CDR3aa: CASSFLTGLTEAFF

d_gene: NA
v_gene: TRBV30
j_gene: TRBJ1-2
abundance: NA
CDR3nt: TGTGCCTGGAGCCCCCAGGGGATCGGCTATGGCTACACCTTC
CDR3aa: CAWSPQGIGYGYTF

d_gene: TRBD1
v_gene: TRBV19
j_gene: TRBJ2-5
abundance: NA
CDR3nt: TGTGCCAGTAGTATAGCCGCAGGGGGCCAAGAGACCCAGTACTTC
CDR3aa: CASSIAAGGQETQYF

d_gene: NA
v_gene: TRBV2
j_gene: TRBJ1-6
abundance: NA
CDR3nt: TGTGCCAGCAGTGTTAGTTCTCCCTATAATTCACCCCTCCACTTT
CDR3aa: CASSVSSPYNSPLHF

d_gene: NA
v_gene: TRBV19
j_gene: TRBJ2-7
abundance: NA
CDR3nt: TGTGCCAGTAGTCCCCGGGACAACTTTGACGAGCAGTACTTC
CDR3aa: CASSPRDNFDEQYF

d_gene: NA
v_gene: TRBV9
j_gene: TRBJ1-5
abundance: NA
CDR3nt: TGTGCCAGCGGACGGACAGCGTATAGCAATCAGCCCCAGCATTTT
CDR3aa: CASGRTAYSNQPQHF

d_gene: NA
v_gene: TRBV11-2
j_gene: TRBJ2-7
abundance: NA
CDR3nt: TGTGCCAGCAGCTTAGCAGGGATCTACGAGCAGTACTTC
CDR3aa: CASSLAGIYEQYF

d_gene: NA
v_gene: TRBV23-1
j_gene: TRBJ1-2
abundance: NA
CDR3nt: TGCGCCAGCACCGGCGAACAAGCGACGAAAAATTTC
CDR3aa: CASTGEQATKNF

d_gene: NA
v_gene: TRBV3-1/TRBV3-2
j_gene: TRBJ1-1
abundance: NA
CDR3nt: TGTGCCAGCAGCCTCCGGGACATAAACACTGAAGCTTTCTTT
CDR3aa: CASSLRDINTEAFF

d_gene: NA
v_gene: TRBV19
j_gene: TRBJ1-2
abundance: NA
CDR3nt: TGTGCCAGTAGTGGGGCCCAAGGGGGCTACACCTTC
CDR3aa: CASSGAQGGYTF

d_gene: NA
v_gene: TRBV24-1
j_gene: TRBJ2-5
abundance: once
CDR3nt: TGTGCCACCAGTGATTTTCGAGGGACCCAGTACTTC
CDR3aa: CATSDFRGTQYF

d_gene: TRBD1
v_gene: TRBV4-1
j_gene: TRBJ1-2
abundance: NA
CDR3nt: TGCGCCAGCAGCCCTTTCGGGACAGGGGACTATGGCTACACCTTC
CDR3aa: CASSPFGTGDYGYTF

d_gene: TRBD2
v_gene: TRBV2
j_gene: TRBJ2-2
abundance: NA
CDR3nt: TGTGCCAGCAAGCTAGCGGGGGGATCGAACACCGGGGAGCTGTTTTTT
CDR3aa: CASKLAGGSNTGELFF

d_gene: NA
v_gene: TRBV5-1
j_gene: TRBJ1-4
abundance: NA
CDR3nt: TGCGCCAGCAGCTTCGACTCAACCTTTAATGAAAAACTGTTTTTT
CDR3aa: CASSFDSTFNEKLFF

d_gene: TRBD1
v_gene: TRBV3-1/TRBV3-2
j_gene: TRBJ1-2
abundance: NA
CDR3nt: TGTGCCAGCAGCCAAGCGTCTACAGGGGGTTTTTATGGCTACACCTTC
CDR3aa: CASSQASTGGFYGYTF

d_gene: TRBD2
v_gene: TRBV5-5
j_gene: TRBJ2-1
abundance: NA
CDR3nt: TGTGCCAGCAGCCCGACTAGCGGGAGCCCCTATGAGCAGTTCTTC
CDR3aa: CASSPTSGSPYEQFF

d_gene: NA
v_gene: TRBV29-1
j_gene: TRBJ2-5
abundance: NA
CDR3nt: TGCAGCGGAACAAAGGCAGGAGAGACCCAGTACTTC
CDR3aa: CSGTKAGETQYF

d_gene: TRBD1
v_gene: TRBV5-1
j_gene: TRBJ1-6
abundance: NA
CDR3nt: TGCGCCAGCAGCTTGGTAGGGACAGGCAATTCACCCCTCCACTTT
CDR3aa: CASSLVGTGNSPLHF

d_gene: NA
v_gene: TRBV11-2
j_gene: TRBJ1-2
abundance: once
CDR3nt: TGTGCCAGCAGCTTGGGGGGGGTATGGGGAAATAACTATGGCTACACCTTC
CDR3aa: CASSLGGVWGNNYGYTF

d_gene: NA
v_gene: TRBV6-5
j_gene: TRBJ2-7
abundance: NA
CDR3nt: TGTGCCAGCAGCAAGGACAGATACTACGAGCAGTACTTC
CDR3aa: CASSKDRYYEQYF

d_gene: TRBD1
v_gene: TRBV6-2/TRBV6-3
j_gene: TRBJ2-7
abundance: NA
CDR3nt: TGTGCCAGCAGCTCAGGGGGAGACGTACCCTACGAGCAGTACTTC
CDR3aa: CASSSGGDVPYEQYF

d_gene: NA
v_gene: TRBV2
j_gene: TRBJ1-2
abundance: NA
CDR3nt: TGTGCCAGCAGGATTTTTCGACAGGCTAACTATGGCTACACCTTC
CDR3aa: CASRIFRQANYGYTF

d_gene: TRBD1
v_gene: TRBV4-1
j_gene: TRBJ2-7
abundance: few
CDR3nt: TGCGCCAGCAGCCAAGTAACCGGGACAGCGAGCTACGAGCAGTACTTC
CDR3aa: CASSQVTGTASYEQYF

d_gene: NA
v_gene: TRBV25-1
j_gene: TRBJ1-4
abundance: NA
CDR3nt: TGTGCCAGCAGTGAATTAGGCAGGATGGGGGCGTCGGAAAAACTGTTTTTT
CDR3aa: CASSELGRMGASEKLFF

d_gene: TRBD1
v_gene: TRBV7-9
j_gene: TRBJ1-1
abundance: few
CDR3nt: TGTGCCAGCAGCTCCTGGACAGGGAGGGTGGGGCCGAAGAACACTGAAGCTTTCTTT
CDR3aa: CASSSWTGRVGPKNTEAFF

d_gene: TRBD1
v_gene: TRBV19
j_gene: TRBJ1-5
abundance: once
CDR3nt: TGTGCCAGTAGCCACAGACAGGGGAACAGCAATCAGCCCCAGCATTTT
CDR3aa: CASSHRQGNSNQPQHF